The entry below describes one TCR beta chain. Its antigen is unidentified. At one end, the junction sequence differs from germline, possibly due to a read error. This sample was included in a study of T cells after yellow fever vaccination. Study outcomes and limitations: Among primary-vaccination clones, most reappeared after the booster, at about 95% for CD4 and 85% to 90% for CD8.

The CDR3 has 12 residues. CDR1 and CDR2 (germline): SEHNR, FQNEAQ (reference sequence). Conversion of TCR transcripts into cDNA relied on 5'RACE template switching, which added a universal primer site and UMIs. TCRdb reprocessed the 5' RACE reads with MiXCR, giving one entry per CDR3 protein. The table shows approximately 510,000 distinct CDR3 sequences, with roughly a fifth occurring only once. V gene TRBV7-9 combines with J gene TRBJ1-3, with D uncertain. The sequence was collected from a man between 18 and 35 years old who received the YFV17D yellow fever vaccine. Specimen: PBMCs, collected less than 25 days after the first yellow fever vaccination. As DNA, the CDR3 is TGTTCCAGCCGCGCCGTTGGAAACACCATATATTTT. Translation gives CSSRAVGNTIYF.